The sequence of this T cell receptor (beta chain) was determined in a study of cytomegalovirus exposure and HLA in healthy donors. Concerning this clone: Its antigen is unknown.

Broader study findings: For most TCR beta V segments, an earlier analysis put the productive rate at about 87% or about 30% of the time.

In the PCR, 60 Vbeta and 13 Jbeta primers were used. The table came from immunoSEQ multiplex PCR; TCRdb's copy has only in-frame clones and leaves some out. The sample yields 150,000 to 200,000 clones, around 78% seen once. This CDR3 contains 14 residues. The V gene's germline CDR1 is SGHTA and CDR2 FQGTGA. V dropped 1 base and J dropped 5; count of bases not matched to a gene: 1. Healthy individuals who donated bone marrow served as the donors. The chain is built from TRBV7-3 and TRBJ1-1; TRBD1 agrees at 10 bases. This TCR derives from a woman aged 40 to 50 in good health and CMV-seronegative. The sequencing input was PBMCs. DNA for the CDR3: TGTGCCAGCAGCTTAAGACAGGGGGCGACTGAAGCTTTCTTT. Translation: CASSLRQGATEAFF.